The 9 T cell receptor beta chains below were found in one sample sequenced in a study of CD8+CD57+ T cells in acquired aplastic anemia. Using genomic DNA as the template, TCR beta VDJ and CDR3 profiling was carried out. TCRdb re-derived calls from the reads in MiXCR, one entry per CDR3 protein. The sample carries just over 200,000 distinct CDR3 sequences, 60% to 80% recorded once. The sequenced patients had an expansion of CD8+CD57+ cells seen by flow cytometry. The specimen sequenced was sorted CD4+, CD8+, or CD8+CD57+ T cells (not recorded which) from PBMCs. The receptors here all came from a human donor with aplastic anemia.

The gene calls are TRBV9 and TRBJ2-7, with D possibly matching TRBD2 (5 bases). The CDR3 covers 14 residues. The germline gives CDR1 SGDLS, CDR2 YYNGEE. V dropped 4 bases and J dropped 3 bases, with 14 bases sitting between them. The CDR3 coding sequence is TGTGCCAGCAGCCAAGAGGGCGTATTCTACGAGCAGTACTTC. This encodes CASSQEGVFYEQYF.

The CDR3 sequence: CASSLHPGSEEGGELFF. The CDR3 bases are TGTGCCAGCAGCTTACACCCAGGAAGCGAAGAGGGCGGGGAGCTGTTTTTT. The V gene is TRBV7-2, the J gene TRBJ2-2, with D possibly being TRBD2 (5 bases). The ends were cut back, 2 bases at V and 7 bases at J, with 20 bases in the middle. The CDR3 runs to 17 residues. Per germline, CDR1 SGHTA and CDR2 FQGNSA.

In this sample, this clonotype turned up many times. The chain couples TRBV5-1 to TRBJ1-1; TRBD1 aligns across 10 bases. Losses at the gene ends were 4 bases for V and 5 bases for J; bases not matched to a gene: 11. This CDR3 region has 16 residues. Germline lookup yields CDR1 SGHRS and CDR2 YFSETQ. The CDR3 is CASSPTRGQGRTEAFF. The CDR3 DNA reads TGCGCCAGCAGCCCAACAAGGGGACAGGGGAGGACTGAAGCTTTCTTT.

V is TRBV5-6 and J is TRBJ1-1; tentative D call: TRBD1 (6 bases). V gave up 4 bases and J gave up 0 bases, with 16 bases separating them. The CDR3 consists of 16 residues. The germline gives CDR1 SGHDT, CDR2 YYEEEE. As DNA, the CDR3 is TGTGCCAGCAGCCCCTTATGGACAGAATTGAACACTGAAGCTTTCTTT. Translation: CASSPLWTELNTEAFF. The whole variable domain, remainder taken from reference TRBV5-6 and TRBJ1-1, is DAGVTQSPTHLIKTRGQQVTLRCSPKSGHDTVSWYQQALGQGPQFIFQYYEEEERQRGNFPDRFSGHQFPNYSSELNVNALLLGDSALYLCASSPLWTELNTEAFFGQGTRLTVV.

The chain combines TRBV20-1 with TRBJ2-2; 10 bases are a match to TRBD2. Germline trimming cut 5 bases from V and 8 bases from J; bases unmatched to any gene: 5. Germline V CDR1 and CDR2: DFQATT, SNEGSKA (reference sequence). The CDR3 consists of 13 residues. CDR3 nucleotides: TGCAGTGCTGGGACTAGCGAAGCGGGGGAGCTGTTTTTT. Protein: CSAGTSEAGELFF.

This clonotype was seen more than once but under ten times. The J gene is TRBJ2-1, the V gene TRBV20-1; D ambiguous. The CDR3 is made up of 16 amino acids. Germline V gives CDR1 DFQATT, CDR2 SNEGSKA (reference sequence). V was cut by 1 base and J by 1 base, with 14 bases left in between. The CDR3: CSARVVDGPSYNEQFF. Here the CDR3 DNA reads TGCAGTGCTAGAGTGGTGGACGGACCATCCTACAATGAGCAGTTCTTC.

The rearrangement uses TRBV20-1 and TRBJ1-1; a possible D gene is TRBD1 (5 bases). The CDR3 runs 12 residues. With 5 bases removed from V and 5 bases from J, the gap between germline ends came to 12 bases. Germline V gene data show CDR1 as DFQATT and CDR2 as SNEGSKA (reference sequence). DNA of the CDR3: TGCAGTGCTTATCAGGGACTTACTGAAGCTTTCTTT. As protein: CSAYQGLTEAFF.

The chain is built from TRBV19 and TRBJ2-3; TRBD1 is a possible D gene (6 bases). Germline V gene lookup returns CDR1 LNHDA and CDR2 SQIVND (reference sequence). This CDR3 region has 15 residues. V gave up 5 bases and J gave up 6 bases, with 18 bases separating them. CDR3 loop: CASSETGSQMDTQYF. For the CDR3, the DNA is TGTGCCAGTAGTGAGACAGGTTCCCAAATGGATACGCAGTATTTT.

This chain uses TRBV9 with TRBJ1-2; 7 bases fit TRBD1. The CDR3 extends over 16 amino acids. Losses at the gene ends were 3 bases for V and 2 bases for J; bases not matched to a gene: 10. Germline CDR1 and CDR2: SGDLS and YYNGEE. CDR3 sequence (DNA): TGTGCCAGCAGCGACCTGACAGGGAGGGAGAACTATGGCTACACCTTC. As protein: CASSDLTGRENYGYTF.